This entry lists 11 T cell receptor beta chains sequenced from one sample in a study of Ad26.COV2.S vaccination and SARS-CoV-2 variants. Treatment of the sample: 15 to 20 received Ad26.COV2.S at low or high dose, single or two shots; several received placebo; per-sample allocation not given. After the first vaccine or placebo injection, samples were drawn on day 63. Sequencing was performed with immunoSEQ multiplex PCR; in TCRdb, only in-frame clones are kept and a portion is missing. Here the sample spans fewer than 600,000 clones, 70% to 90% being singletons. Sequenced here: peripheral blood, sampled in a trial of Ad26.COV2.S vaccine versus placebo. The receptors were sampled from a person between 18 and 65 years old who received the Ad26.COV2.S COVID-19 vaccine or a placebo.

V is TRBV6-2 or TRBV6-3 and J is TRBJ1-5, with 7 bases aligning to TRBD1. Trimming at V came to 6 bases and at J to 4 bases, leaving 3 bases not matched to a gene. Germline-derived CDR1 and CDR2 are MNHEY and SVGEGT. The CDR3 sequence is 13 residues long. The CDR3 DNA follows: TGTGCCAGCAGCTCGACAGGGAATCAGCCCCAGCATTTT. Residues: CASSSTGNQPQHF.

About this clone itself: Other DNA variants within this sample encode the same CDR3. The chain couples TRBV3-1 (or the pseudogene TRBV3-2) to TRBJ1-1; D gene uncertain. In germline, CDR1 is LGHDT, CDR2 YNNKEL (reference sequence). The CDR3 is 14 amino acids. V gave up 3 bases and J gave up 0 bases, with 8 bases separating them. The CDR3 region is CASSQGWVNTEAFF. As DNA, the CDR3 is TGTGCCAGCAGCCAGGGCTGGGTGAACACTGAAGCTTTCTTT.

CDR3 nucleotides: TGTGCCAGCAGAATGAGACCGAATGACGAGTGGCGGGGCTACACCTTC. This encodes CASRMRPNDEWRGYTF. The chain couples TRBV28 to TRBJ1-2; D is undetermined. CDR1 MDHEN and CDR2 SYDVKM come from the germline V gene. V lost 6 bases and J lost 8, with 25 bases in between. This CDR3 comprises 16 residues.

This clone appeared once. The chain links TRBV9 to TRBJ2-6; no firm D call. Trimming left V 0 bases short and J 0 bases short, with 4 bases between. Germline values: CDR1 SGDLS, CDR2 YYNGEE. This CDR3 has 15 amino acids. As DNA, the CDR3 is TGTGCCAGCAGCGTAGGGTACTCTGGGGCCAACGTCCTGACTTTC. Translation gives CASSVGYSGANVLTF.

Only one count was recorded for this clone. The chain links TRBV11-3 to TRBJ2-1; 7 positions agree with TRBD2. The CDR3 consists of 14 residues. V dropped 5 bases and J dropped 5; count of bases not matched to a gene: 6. The germline CDR1 and CDR2 sequences are SGHNT and YENEEA. The CDR3 DNA follows: TGTGCCAGCAGCAGCCGGGACTACAACAATGAGCAGTTCTTC. Translating gives CASSSRDYNNEQFF.

The J gene is TRBJ2-1, the V gene TRBV29-1; no reliable D call. Per germline, CDR1 SQVTM and CDR2 ANQGSEA. Trimming left V 5 bases short and J 4 bases short, with 12 bases between. The CDR3 has 13 residues. The CDR3 sequence is CSVFIGNYNEQFF. Written as DNA, the CDR3 is TGCAGCGTTTTTATAGGGAATTACAATGAGCAGTTCTTC.

The sample holds one count of this clone. CDR3 residues: CASSLGTSDYGYTF. The CDR3, as DNA: TGTGCCAGCTCACTAGGGACATCGGACTATGGCTACACCTTC. The rearrangement joins TRBV18 to TRBJ1-2; weak D call: TRBD1 (6 bases). V lost 4 bases to trimming and J lost 3 bases, with 12 bases between them. CDR1 and CDR2 from the germline V gene are KGHSH and LQKENI. This CDR3 contains 14 residues.

The chain links TRBV25-1 to TRBJ1-1; no clear D. Germline lookup yields CDR1 MGHDK and CDR2 SYGVNS. The CDR3 consists of 17 residues. The germline V and J ends were trimmed by 3 bases and 0 bases, with 17 bases remaining between them. CDR3 sequence: CASSDPLSSHMNTEAFF. CDR3 sequence (DNA): TGTGCCAGCAGTGACCCTCTTTCTTCCCACATGAACACTGAAGCTTTCTTT.

In this sample, this clone turned up once. The chain has TRBV7-9 and TRBJ1-2; D may be TRBD1 (5 bases). Germline V gene data show CDR1 as SEHNR and CDR2 as FQNEAQ (reference sequence). The CDR3 totals 14 residues. V shed 3 bases and J shed 0 bases, with 8 bases lying between them. CDR3 protein: CASSFPGPNYGYTF. The CDR3 region has the DNA TGTGCCAGCAGCTTCCCAGGGCCTAACTATGGCTACACCTTC. The full variable domain, its missing parts supplied by reference TRBV7-9 and TRBJ1-2, is DTGVSQNPRHKITKRGQNVTFRCDPISEHNRLYWYRQTLGQGPEFLTYFQNEAQLEKSRLLSDRFSAERPKGSFSTLEIQRTEQGDSAMYLCASSFPGPNYGYTFGSGTRLTVV.

About this clone itself: Other DNA sequences within the sample encode an identical CDR3. The chain is built from TRBV28 and TRBJ2-6; D not certain. CDR3 length: 15 amino acids. V lost 3 bases and J 1 base, leaving 7 bases between the germline ends. CDR1 and CDR2 from the germline V gene are MDHEN and SYDVKM. CDR3 sequence: CASSFSGSGANVLTF. CDR3 in DNA: TGTGCCAGCAGTTTCTCCGGATCTGGGGCCAACGTCCTGACTTTC. The variable domain in full, completed from reference TRBV28 and TRBJ2-6, reads DVKVTQSSRYLVKRTGEKVFLECVQDMDHENMFWYRQDPGLGLRLIYFSYDVKMKEKGDIPEGYSVSREKKERFSLILESASTNQTSMYLCASSFSGSGANVLTFGAGSRLTVL.

The chain joins TRBV27 to TRBJ2-1; perhaps TRBD2 as D (5 bases). CDR1 is MNHEY, CDR2 SMNVEV, per germline (reference sequence). With 1 base removed from V and 4 bases from J, the gap between germline ends came to 11 bases. The CDR3 consists of 15 residues. In DNA, the CDR3 is TGTGCCAGCAGTTTATTGGGAGCGACGTACAATGAGCAGTTCTTC. Protein sequence: CASSLLGATYNEQFF.